This entry concerns a single T cell receptor beta chain. Its antigen specificity is not known. Within one base of it there is no much larger clone, and no base qualities were kept. Reading from cysteine to phenylalanine, the CDR3 counts 12 amino acids. Left in the record is the CDR3 DNA by itself, 36 bases read in frame from the first base. CDR1 SGHTA and CDR2 FQGNSA were looked up in the germline V gene. Unmatched junction bases come to 4, with V trimmed by 5 bases and J by 9 bases. The data stem from a study of identical twins listed by TCRdb under 2016. Background on the whole study: The study deep-sequenced TCR alpha and beta repertoires from monozygotic twins, unrelated adults of various ages and cord blood to test whether fetal clonotypes persist. To rule out contamination, replicate twin experiments were performed at different times with different library preparation protocols. Overall study results and their limits: Because the same donors could not be followed over many years, the conclusions depended on cross-sectional statistical analysis. Out-of-frame TCR alpha sharing in monozygotic twins was systematically underestimated by recombination models, whereas sharing between unrelated individuals was in agreement with the recombination models. The excess sharing between twins in beta out-of-frame sequences was weaker because fewer shared sequences reduced the signal-to-noise ratio. Out-of-frame TCR alpha sequences shared between twins showed an excess of low generation-probability sequences compared with coincidental sharing between unrelated individuals. Invariant T cells such as MAIT and iNKT could partly confound zero-insertion analyses, though diverse VJ usage argued against this for most clonotypes. Fewer insertions were carried by abundant cord blood beta clonotypes; a weaker similar trend was observed in young adult naive repertoires, while no such trend was observed in memory repertoires.

Every donor was a healthy Caucasian. Three pairs of female monozygotic twins, all aged roughly 18 to 29 years, were included in the twin cohort. Positive isolation kits from Invitrogen were used to isolate the CD4+ and CD8+ T cell populations. Libraries were made using 5' RACE. The listed sequencing device is Illumina HiSeq 2000. A universal primer binding site was introduced by template switching, and a unique molecular identifier was present in the final cDNA, enabling accurate counting of TCR cDNA molecules. Specific primers in the conserved constant-segment region were used to synthesize first-strand cDNA for the TCR alpha and beta chains. To control for contamination, each cDNA library was double barcoded with a SMART-Mk sample barcode plus Illumina barcodes. TruSeq adapter sequences along with Illumina sample barcodes were introduced in two successive PCR steps. The Illumina HiSeq platform was used with custom primers to sequence TCR alpha and beta cDNA libraries. On the authors' methods: MiGEC processed the raw reads to extract unique molecular identifiers, while MiXCR was used to determine the CDR3 positions. For each individual, recombination models were inferred using an EM algorithm with the repgenHMM and IGoR tools. Shared clonotype analysis was performed with the tcR package in R, normalizing sharing by the product of cloneset sizes. To study raw recombination free of thymic and clonal selection effects, out-of-frame nonproductive sequences were analyzed. Starting from the raw public reads, TCRdb applied fastp trimming at Q25, assembled clones with MiXCR and retained in-frame beta chains. Entries that share a CDR3 protein sequence are merged under the most common genes and DNA. The V and J calls reflect TCRdb's pipeline rather than the authors' work. The sample table lists roughly 500,000 distinct CDR3 sequences, roughly 21% of them with a count of one. The top ten clonotypes cover about 0.91% of the sample.

The same specimen was also included in a second study, on T cells expressing NK-cell markers. As described in the second report: Fewer than ten donors provided sorted CD3+CD56+NKG2C+, CD3+CD56+NKG2C- and CD3+CD56-NKG2C+ T-cell subsets, whose TCR beta-chain repertoires were profiled. Seven of the eight sequenced donors were HCMV-seropositive and one was HCMV-seronegative. To restrict sorting to alphabetaTCR-expressing T cells, an anti-gammadeltaTCR antibody was added in several experiments. In about 6 donors, the dominant CD3+CD56+NKG2C+ clonotypes were found to rank among the top 10 CD8+ clonotypes and to make up about 1.0-8% of CD8+ T cells. Those dominant clonotypes were again the most abundant among CD3+CD56-NKG2C+ cells in a handful of donors, at roughly 25-65%. Whether the expanded NKG2C-expressing T cell clones were specific for HCMV antigens was left unclear. The study sequenced eight donors, all healthy volunteers chosen at random: three men and five women. A commercial ELISA kit detecting HCMV-specific IgG in serum was used to determine HCMV serostatus. Reads were demultiplexed and grouped by UMI with MIGEC, and clonotypes were assembled and quantified with MiTCR. To remove erroneous sequences, TCR cDNA sequences were retained only when supported by two or more reads. The tcR package was used for downstream repertoire analysis, and clonotypes were matched between fractions using CDR3 nucleotide sequence together with V segment. Antigen specificity was annotated against VDJdb with VDJmatch, allowing one amino acid substitution in CDR3.

This receptor was obtained from a woman between 18 and 30 years old in good health. The rearrangement combines TRBV7-2 with TRBJ2-1; 7 bases in between match TRBD1. The source material was CD4+ T cells sorted from blood. The nucleotides read TGTGCCAGCAGCGCAAGGGGGCGTGAGCAGTTCTTC. It encodes CASSARGREQFF.